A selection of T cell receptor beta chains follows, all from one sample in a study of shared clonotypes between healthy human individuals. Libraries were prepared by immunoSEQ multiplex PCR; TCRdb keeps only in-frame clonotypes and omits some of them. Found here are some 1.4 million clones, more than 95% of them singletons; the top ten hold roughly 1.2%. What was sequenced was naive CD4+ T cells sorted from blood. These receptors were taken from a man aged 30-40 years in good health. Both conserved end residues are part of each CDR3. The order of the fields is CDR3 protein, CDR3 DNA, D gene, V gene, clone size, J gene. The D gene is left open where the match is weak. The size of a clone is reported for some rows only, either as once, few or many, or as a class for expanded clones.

CDR3aa: CASSPQGGPTTAYEQYF
CDR3nt: TGTGCCAGCAGTCCTCAGGGGGGACCAACCACCGCCTACGAGCAGTACTTC
d_gene: .
v_gene: TRBV28
abundance: .
j_gene: TRBJ2-7

CDR3aa: CASSEDRLHPGSGNTIYF
CDR3nt: TGTGCCAGCAGTGAGGACAGGCTCCATCCGGGCTCTGGAAACACCATATATTTT
d_gene: TRBD1
v_gene: TRBV6-1
abundance: once
j_gene: TRBJ1-3

CDR3aa: CASSYTSWAQGGTQYF
CDR3nt: TGTGCCAGCAGTTACACTTCATGGGCCCAAGGTGGGACCCAGTACTTC
d_gene: .
v_gene: TRBV6-6
abundance: .
j_gene: TRBJ2-5

CDR3aa: CAWRSGAAGAFF
CDR3nt: TGTGCCTGGAGGTCAGGGGCGGCCGGAGCTTTCTTT
d_gene: .
v_gene: TRBV30
abundance: .
j_gene: TRBJ1-1

CDR3aa: CASSQRTGYNEQFF
CDR3nt: TGCGCCAGCAGCCAACGGACAGGTTACAATGAGCAGTTCTTC
d_gene: TRBD1
v_gene: TRBV5-1
abundance: .
j_gene: TRBJ2-1

CDR3aa: CASSPLAGTDTQYF
CDR3nt: TGTGCCAGCAGCCCCCTAGCGGGAACAGATACGCAGTATTTT
d_gene: TRBD2
v_gene: TRBV9
abundance: .
j_gene: TRBJ2-3

CDR3aa: CASTFQGTGEKLFF
CDR3nt: TGTGCCAGCACGTTCCAGGGCACGGGCGAAAAACTGTTTTTT
d_gene: .
v_gene: TRBV19
abundance: .
j_gene: TRBJ1-4

CDR3aa: CASSISTDTQYF
CDR3nt: TGTGCCAGTAGTATATCCACAGATACGCAGTATTTT
d_gene: .
v_gene: TRBV19
abundance: .
j_gene: TRBJ2-3

CDR3aa: CSVDRTGNSFF
CDR3nt: TGCAGCGTTGATCGGACAGGGAATTCTTTCTTT
d_gene: TRBD1
v_gene: TRBV29-1
abundance: .
j_gene: TRBJ1-1

CDR3aa: CASSLVGGPSNQPQHF
CDR3nt: TGTGCCAGCAGCTTAGTGGGGGGCCCTAGCAATCAGCCCCAGCATTTT
d_gene: .
v_gene: TRBV7-2
abundance: .
j_gene: TRBJ1-5

CDR3aa: CASSFGGRNEQFF
CDR3nt: TGTGCCAGCAGCTTTGGGGGTCGCAATGAGCAGTTCTTC
d_gene: .
v_gene: TRBV7-9
abundance: .
j_gene: TRBJ2-1

CDR3aa: CSAVTDSGYTF
CDR3nt: TGCAGTGCTGTGACGGATTCGGGCTACACCTTC
d_gene: .
v_gene: TRBV20-1
abundance: .
j_gene: TRBJ1-2

CDR3aa: CASSEWGALSYEQYF
CDR3nt: TGTGCCAGCAGTGAATGGGGAGCACTCTCCTACGAGCAGTACTTC
d_gene: .
v_gene: TRBV6-1
abundance: .
j_gene: TRBJ2-7

CDR3aa: CASSGYDPWLANTGELFF
CDR3nt: TGTGCCAGTAGTGGGTACGACCCGTGGCTCGCGAACACCGGGGAGCTGTTTTTT
d_gene: .
v_gene: TRBV19
abundance: .
j_gene: TRBJ2-2

CDR3aa: CASSLQGRDTEAFF
CDR3nt: TGTGCCAGCAGCTTACAGGGGAGGGACACTGAAGCTTTCTTT
d_gene: TRBD1
v_gene: TRBV5-5
abundance: .
j_gene: TRBJ1-1

CDR3aa: CATSRRLAGVETQYF
CDR3nt: TGTGCCACCAGCAGAAGGCTAGCGGGAGTTGAGACCCAGTACTTC
d_gene: TRBD2
v_gene: TRBV15
abundance: .
j_gene: TRBJ2-5

CDR3aa: CASSPLAGSGDTQYF
CDR3nt: TGTGCCAGCTCACCACTTGCGGGATCGGGAGATACGCAGTATTTT
d_gene: .
v_gene: TRBV18
abundance: .
j_gene: TRBJ2-3

CDR3aa: CASSYTLTSGTPGELFF
CDR3nt: TGTGCCAGCAGCTACACCCTGACTAGCGGGACCCCCGGGGAGCTGTTTTTT
d_gene: TRBD2
v_gene: TRBV5-8
abundance: .
j_gene: TRBJ2-2

CDR3aa: CASSLGPGQGLGNTIYF
CDR3nt: TGTGCCAGCAGCTTAGGTCCGGGACAGGGGTTGGGAAACACCATATATTTT
d_gene: TRBD1
v_gene: TRBV7-2
abundance: .
j_gene: TRBJ1-3

CDR3aa: CATSRDRGVNTEAFF
CDR3nt: TGTGCCACCAGCAGAGATCGGGGGGTGAACACTGAAGCTTTCTTT
d_gene: .
v_gene: TRBV15
abundance: .
j_gene: TRBJ1-1

CDR3aa: CASSQMSSGSGDTQYF
CDR3nt: TGCGCCAGCAGCCAAATGTCTAGCGGGAGTGGGGATACGCAGTATTTT
d_gene: TRBD2
v_gene: TRBV4-1
abundance: .
j_gene: TRBJ2-3

CDR3aa: CASSYGEGYGYTF
CDR3nt: TGTGCCAGCAGTTATGGCGAAGGCTATGGCTACACCTTC
d_gene: .
v_gene: TRBV6-5
abundance: .
j_gene: TRBJ1-2

CDR3aa: CASAPRGQPQHF
CDR3nt: TGTGCCAGCGCTCCCCGGGGTCAGCCCCAGCATTTT
d_gene: .
v_gene: TRBV6-6
abundance: .
j_gene: TRBJ1-5

CDR3aa: CSVDRAGGETQYF
CDR3nt: TGCAGCGTTGACAGGGCGGGAGGGGAGACCCAGTACTTC
d_gene: TRBD2
v_gene: TRBV29-1
abundance: .
j_gene: TRBJ2-5

CDR3aa: CASSVWGGELFF
CDR3nt: TGTGCCAGCAGTGTCTGGGGCGGGGAGCTGTTTTTT
d_gene: .
v_gene: TRBV2
abundance: once
j_gene: TRBJ2-2

CDR3aa: CASSAVDQSGTEAFF
CDR3nt: TGTGCCAGCAGTGCCGTAGATCAATCGGGCACTGAAGCTTTCTTT
d_gene: .
v_gene: TRBV6-6
abundance: .
j_gene: TRBJ1-1

CDR3aa: CASSSTTPGINTGELFF
CDR3nt: TGTGCCAGCTCATCAACCACTCCGGGAATCAACACCGGGGAGCTGTTTTTT
d_gene: .
v_gene: TRBV18
abundance: .
j_gene: TRBJ2-2

CDR3aa: CASSRVGNTEAFF
CDR3nt: TGTGCCAGCAGCCGAGTTGGGAACACTGAAGCTTTCTTT
d_gene: .
v_gene: TRBV11-3
abundance: .
j_gene: TRBJ1-1

CDR3aa: CASGHRASTDTQYF
CDR3nt: TGCGCCAGCGGACACCGAGCTAGCACAGATACGCAGTATTTT
d_gene: .
v_gene: TRBV4-1
abundance: .
j_gene: TRBJ2-3

CDR3aa: CASSSDRVEKLFF
CDR3nt: TGCGCCAGCAGCTCAGACAGGGTTGAAAAACTGTTTTTT
d_gene: TRBD1
v_gene: TRBV5-1
abundance: .
j_gene: TRBJ1-4

CDR3aa: CASSLGDSGTDTQYF
CDR3nt: TGTGCCAGCAGCTTGGGGGATTCCGGGACAGATACGCAGTATTTT
d_gene: .
v_gene: TRBV5-6
abundance: .
j_gene: TRBJ2-3

CDR3aa: CASSVSGRPSSYNEQFF
CDR3nt: TGTGCCAGCAGCGTTAGCGGGAGGCCCAGCTCCTACAATGAGCAGTTCTTC
d_gene: TRBD2
v_gene: TRBV11-3
abundance: .
j_gene: TRBJ2-1

CDR3aa: CASSPEFDRQNQYF
CDR3nt: TGTGCCAGCAGCCCTGAATTCGACCGACAGAACCAGTACTTC
d_gene: .
v_gene: TRBV5-8
abundance: .
j_gene: TRBJ2-7

CDR3aa: CASRTRQGTIYF
CDR3nt: TGCGCCAGTAGGACAAGGCAGGGGACCATATATTTT
d_gene: .
v_gene: TRBV10-1
abundance: .
j_gene: TRBJ1-3

CDR3aa: CASSRPRETQYF
CDR3nt: TGTGCCAGTAGTAGGCCACGAGAGACCCAGTACTTC
d_gene: .
v_gene: TRBV19
abundance: .
j_gene: TRBJ2-5

CDR3aa: CASRVAVGQDGNQPQHF
CDR3nt: TGTGCCAGCAGGGTAGCAGTGGGACAGGACGGTAATCAGCCCCAGCATTTT
d_gene: TRBD1
v_gene: TRBV2
abundance: .
j_gene: TRBJ1-5

CDR3aa: CASTRGENSNQPQHF
CDR3nt: TGCGCCAGCACGAGAGGGGAGAATAGCAATCAGCCCCAGCATTTT
d_gene: .
v_gene: TRBV10-1
abundance: few
j_gene: TRBJ1-5

CDR3aa: CASSGRPTNLYQETQYF
CDR3nt: TGTGCCAGCAGTGGTAGGCCGACGAATTTGTACCAAGAGACCCAGTACTTC
d_gene: .
v_gene: TRBV2
abundance: .
j_gene: TRBJ2-5

CDR3aa: CASSPRSWGGGGYEQYF
CDR3nt: TGTGCCAGCAGCCCTCGGTCTTGGGGCGGTGGGGGATACGAGCAGTACTTC
d_gene: .
v_gene: TRBV28
abundance: .
j_gene: TRBJ2-7

CDR3aa: CSAPSPWHLF
CDR3nt: TGCAGTGCTCCTTCCCCTTGGCACCTCTTC
d_gene: .
v_gene: TRBV20-1
abundance: few
j_gene: TRBJ1-2

CDR3aa: CAWSGSPRGLFF
CDR3nt: TGTGCCTGGAGCGGGAGCCCTCGTGGACTGTTTTTT
d_gene: .
v_gene: TRBV30
abundance: .
j_gene: TRBJ1-4

CDR3aa: CASSPLAGTNTGELFF
CDR3nt: TGTGCCAGCTCACCTCTAGCGGGGACAAACACCGGGGAGCTGTTTTTT
d_gene: TRBD2
v_gene: TRBV18
abundance: .
j_gene: TRBJ2-2

CDR3aa: CASSLDVSGQPQHF
CDR3nt: TGTGCCAGCAGCTTAGATGTGTCAGGGCAGCCCCAGCATTTT
d_gene: .
v_gene: TRBV7-8
abundance: .
j_gene: TRBJ1-5

CDR3aa: CASSDHRDRGHEQYF
CDR3nt: TGTGCCAGTAGTGATCACCGGGACAGGGGTCACGAGCAGTACTTC
d_gene: TRBD1
v_gene: TRBV19
abundance: .
j_gene: TRBJ2-7

CDR3aa: CASSLSTAGTSGRGHEQFF
CDR3nt: TGTGCCAGCAGCTTGTCAACGGCCGGGACTAGCGGGAGGGGGCATGAGCAGTTCTTC
d_gene: TRBD2
v_gene: TRBV5-5
abundance: .
j_gene: TRBJ2-1

CDR3aa: CASSLEVVGTNYEQYF
CDR3nt: TGTGCCAGCAGCTTAGAGGTCGTGGGCACGAACTACGAGCAGTACTTC
d_gene: .
v_gene: TRBV7-2
abundance: .
j_gene: TRBJ2-7

CDR3aa: CASSWDRGLDEQFF
CDR3nt: TGTGCCAGCAGCTGGGACAGGGGGCTGGATGAGCAGTTCTTC
d_gene: TRBD1
v_gene: TRBV5-4
abundance: .
j_gene: TRBJ2-1

CDR3aa: CASSTIQRGSLNQPQHF
CDR3nt: TGTGCCAGCAGTACCATCCAGCGGGGGTCCCTCAATCAGCCCCAGCATTTT
d_gene: .
v_gene: TRBV27
abundance: .
j_gene: TRBJ1-5

CDR3aa: CASSYMGPGTDTQYF
CDR3nt: TGTGCCAGTAGTTATATGGGGCCTGGCACAGATACGCAGTATTTT
d_gene: .
v_gene: TRBV19
abundance: .
j_gene: TRBJ2-3

CDR3aa: CASSPRTGEFYEQYF
CDR3nt: TGTGCCAGCTCACCAAGGACAGGGGAGTTCTACGAGCAGTACTTC
d_gene: TRBD1
v_gene: TRBV18
abundance: .
j_gene: TRBJ2-7

CDR3aa: CATSRGTGAGTEAFF
CDR3nt: TGTGCCACCAGCAGAGGGACAGGGGCGGGCACTGAAGCTTTCTTT
d_gene: TRBD1
v_gene: TRBV15
abundance: once
j_gene: TRBJ1-1

CDR3aa: CASRGGRPPRETQYF
CDR3nt: TGTGCCAGCAGGGGGGGGAGGCCCCCCCGAGAGACCCAGTACTTC
d_gene: TRBD2
v_gene: TRBV28
abundance: .
j_gene: TRBJ2-5

CDR3aa: CASSQDSPDRGWDEQYF
CDR3nt: TGTGCCAGCAGCCAAGACTCTCCTGACAGGGGTTGGGACGAGCAGTACTTC
d_gene: TRBD1
v_gene: TRBV4-2
abundance: once
j_gene: TRBJ2-7

CDR3aa: CASSLIRGAYGYTF
CDR3nt: TGCGCCAGCAGCTTGATACGGGGGGCCTATGGCTACACCTTC
d_gene: .
v_gene: TRBV5-1
abundance: .
j_gene: TRBJ1-2

CDR3aa: CASRRQGASYEQYF
CDR3nt: TGTGCCAGCAGAAGACAGGGGGCATCCTACGAGCAGTACTTC
d_gene: TRBD1
v_gene: TRBV6-5
abundance: .
j_gene: TRBJ2-7

CDR3aa: CASSPDPGGELFF
CDR3nt: TGCGCCAGCAGCCCGGACCCAGGGGGGGAGCTGTTTTTT
d_gene: .
v_gene: TRBV5-1
abundance: .
j_gene: TRBJ2-2